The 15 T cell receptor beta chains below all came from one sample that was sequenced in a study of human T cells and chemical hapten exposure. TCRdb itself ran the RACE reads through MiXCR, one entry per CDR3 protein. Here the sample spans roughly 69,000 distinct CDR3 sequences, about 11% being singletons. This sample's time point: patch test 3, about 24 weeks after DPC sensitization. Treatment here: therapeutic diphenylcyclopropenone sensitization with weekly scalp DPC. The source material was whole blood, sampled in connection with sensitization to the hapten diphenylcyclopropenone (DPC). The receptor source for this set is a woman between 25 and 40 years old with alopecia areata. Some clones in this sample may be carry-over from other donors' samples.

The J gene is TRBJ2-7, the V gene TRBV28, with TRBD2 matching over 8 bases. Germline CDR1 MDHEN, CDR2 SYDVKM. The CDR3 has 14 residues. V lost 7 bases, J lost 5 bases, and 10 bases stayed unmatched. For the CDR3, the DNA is TGTGCCAGCATTCAGAGCGGGAGTAGCAACGAGCAGTACTTC. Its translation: CASIQSGSSNEQYF.

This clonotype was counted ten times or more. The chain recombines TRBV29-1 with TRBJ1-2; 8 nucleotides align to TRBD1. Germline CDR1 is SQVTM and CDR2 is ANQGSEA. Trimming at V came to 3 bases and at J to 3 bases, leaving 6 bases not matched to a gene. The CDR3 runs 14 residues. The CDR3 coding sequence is TGCAGCGTTGACAGGGGGCATGAAGACTATGGCTACACCTTC. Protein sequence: CSVDRGHEDYGYTF. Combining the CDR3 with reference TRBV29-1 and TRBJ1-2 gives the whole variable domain SAVISQKPSRDICQRGTSLTIQCQVDSQVTMMFWYRQQPGQSLTLIATANQGSEATYESGFVIDKFPISRPNLTFSTLTVSNMSPEDSSIYLCSVDRGHEDYGYTFGSGTRLTVV.

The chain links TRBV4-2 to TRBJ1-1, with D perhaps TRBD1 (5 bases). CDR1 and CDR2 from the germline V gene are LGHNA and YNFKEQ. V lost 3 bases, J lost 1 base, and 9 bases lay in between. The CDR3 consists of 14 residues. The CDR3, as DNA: TGTGCCAGCAGCCACCTCGACAGGAACACTGAAGCTTTCTTT. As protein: CASSHLDRNTEAFF.

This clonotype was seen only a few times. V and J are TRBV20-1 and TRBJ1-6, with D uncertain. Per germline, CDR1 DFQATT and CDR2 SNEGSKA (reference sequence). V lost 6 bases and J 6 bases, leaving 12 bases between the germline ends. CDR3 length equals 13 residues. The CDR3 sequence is CSAEPGLNSPLHF. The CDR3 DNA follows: TGCAGTGCCGAGCCAGGCCTTAATTCACCCCTCCACTTT.

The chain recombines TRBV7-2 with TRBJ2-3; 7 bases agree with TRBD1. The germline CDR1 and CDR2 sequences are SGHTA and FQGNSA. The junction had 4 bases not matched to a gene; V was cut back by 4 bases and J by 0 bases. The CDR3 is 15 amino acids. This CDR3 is CASSSQGSSTDTQYF. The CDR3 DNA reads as TGTGCCAGCAGCTCACAGGGGAGCAGCACAGATACGCAGTATTTT.

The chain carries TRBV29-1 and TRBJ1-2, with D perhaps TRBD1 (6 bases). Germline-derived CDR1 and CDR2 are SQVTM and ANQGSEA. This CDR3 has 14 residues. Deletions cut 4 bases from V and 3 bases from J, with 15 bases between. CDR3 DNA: TGCAGCGTTGCCCGGAGGGGGGTCGACTATGGCTACACCTTC. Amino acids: CSVARRGVDYGYTF.

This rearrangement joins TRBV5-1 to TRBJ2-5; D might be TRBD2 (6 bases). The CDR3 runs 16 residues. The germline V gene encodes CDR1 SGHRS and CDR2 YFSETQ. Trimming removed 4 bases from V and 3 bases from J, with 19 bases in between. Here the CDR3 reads CASSPGGSGTEETQYF. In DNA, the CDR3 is TGCGCCAGCAGCCCTGGAGGGTCAGGGACCGAAGAGACCCAGTACTTC.

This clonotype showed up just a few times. DNA for the CDR3: TGTGCCAGCAGCGGGTACTACGAGCAGTACTTC. Encoded protein: CASSGYYEQYF. The J gene is TRBJ2-7, the V gene TRBV6-6; D gene uncertain. The CDR3 extends over 11 amino acids. V dropped 6 bases and J dropped 3 bases, with 6 bases sitting between them. The germline V gene encodes CDR1 MNHNY and CDR2 SVGAGI (reference sequence).

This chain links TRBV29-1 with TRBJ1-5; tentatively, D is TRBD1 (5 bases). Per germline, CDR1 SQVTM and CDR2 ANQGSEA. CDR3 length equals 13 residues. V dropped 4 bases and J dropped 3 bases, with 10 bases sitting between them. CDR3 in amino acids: CSVGGGTNQPQHF. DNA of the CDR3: TGCAGCGTTGGGGGGGGGACCAATCAGCCCCAGCATTTT.

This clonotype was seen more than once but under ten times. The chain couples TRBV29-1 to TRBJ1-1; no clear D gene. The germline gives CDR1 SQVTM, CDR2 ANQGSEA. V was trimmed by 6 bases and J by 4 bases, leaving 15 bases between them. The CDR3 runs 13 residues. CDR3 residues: CSVWPDWGTEAFF. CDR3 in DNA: TGCAGCGTATGGCCCGACTGGGGCACTGAAGCTTTCTTT.

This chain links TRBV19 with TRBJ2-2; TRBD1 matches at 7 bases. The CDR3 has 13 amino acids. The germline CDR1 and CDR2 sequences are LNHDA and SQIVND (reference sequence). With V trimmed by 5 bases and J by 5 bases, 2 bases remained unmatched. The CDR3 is CASSAQGTGELFF. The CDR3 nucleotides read TGTGCCAGTAGTGCACAGGGGACCGGGGAGCTGTTTTTT.

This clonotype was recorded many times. The CDR3 sequence is CSAKGGMAPRQPQHF. The CDR3 DNA reads TGCAGTGCTAAAGGGGGTATGGCTCCCCGTCAGCCCCAGCATTTT. The chain uses TRBV20-1 and TRBJ1-5; D is possibly TRBD1 (6 bases). The CDR3 extends over 15 amino acids. Germline lookup yields CDR1 DFQATT and CDR2 SNEGSKA (reference sequence). The germline V and J ends were trimmed by 4 bases and 6 bases, with 19 bases remaining between them.

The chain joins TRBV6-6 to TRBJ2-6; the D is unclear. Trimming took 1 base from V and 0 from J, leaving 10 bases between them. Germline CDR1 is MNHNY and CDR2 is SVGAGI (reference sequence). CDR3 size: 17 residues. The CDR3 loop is CASSYYDHPSGANVLTF. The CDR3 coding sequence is TGTGCCAGCAGTTACTATGATCACCCCTCTGGGGCCAACGTCCTGACTTTC.

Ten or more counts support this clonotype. As DNA, the CDR3 is TGTGCCAGCAGTTTTCGTAGGGATACGCAGTATTTT. This gives the protein CASSFRRDTQYF. The chain is built from TRBV28 and TRBJ2-3; no firm D call. Between the trimmed V and J ends, which lost 3 bases and 6 bases, there was a span of 7 bases. This CDR3 contains 12 residues. Per the germline V gene, CDR1 is MDHEN and CDR2 is SYDVKM.

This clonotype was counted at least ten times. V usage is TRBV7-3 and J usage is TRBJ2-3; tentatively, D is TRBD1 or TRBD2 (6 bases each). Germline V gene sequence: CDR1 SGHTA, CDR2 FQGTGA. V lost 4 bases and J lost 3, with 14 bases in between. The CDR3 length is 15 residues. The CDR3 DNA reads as TGTGCCAGCAGCTACGGGGGCCGGGGAACAGATACGCAGTATTTT. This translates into CASSYGGRGTDTQYF.